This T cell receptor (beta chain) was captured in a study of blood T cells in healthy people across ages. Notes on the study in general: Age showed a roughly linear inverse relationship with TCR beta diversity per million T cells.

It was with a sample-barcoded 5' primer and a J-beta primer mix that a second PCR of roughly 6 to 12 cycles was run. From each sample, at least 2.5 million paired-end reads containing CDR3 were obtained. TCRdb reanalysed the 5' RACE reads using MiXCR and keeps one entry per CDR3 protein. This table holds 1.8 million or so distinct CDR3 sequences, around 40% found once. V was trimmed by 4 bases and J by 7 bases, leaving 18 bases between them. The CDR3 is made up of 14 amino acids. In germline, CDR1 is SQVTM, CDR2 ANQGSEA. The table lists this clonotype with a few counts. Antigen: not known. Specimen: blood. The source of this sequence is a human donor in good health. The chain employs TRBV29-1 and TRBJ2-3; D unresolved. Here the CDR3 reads CSVGAEYPSYTQYF. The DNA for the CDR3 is TGCAGCGTTGGGGCAGAGTATCCTTCCTATACGCAGTATTTT.